The 26 T cell receptor beta chains below come from one sample, sequenced in a study of control samples from healthy donors and cancer patients. Data came from immunoSEQ multiplex PCR; TCRdb stores just in-frame clones and leaves some out. The data show about 160,000 clones, with roughly 95% seen just once and approximately 1% held by the top ten. The source material was blood. All receptors derive from a woman between 25 and 40 years old in good health.

The chain uses TRBV7-9 and TRBJ1-1, with TRBD1 identical over 8 bases. This CDR3 region has 16 residues. Germline V gene data show CDR1 as SEHNR and CDR2 as FQNEAQ (reference sequence). V was clipped by 1 base and J by 5 bases; unmatched bases: 9. The CDR3 region is CASSLVFGQGNTEAFF. In nucleotides, the CDR3 is TGTGCCAGCAGCTTAGTATTTGGACAGGGAAATACTGAAGCTTTCTTT.

The chain carries TRBV19 and TRBJ2-2; possibly TRBD1 for D (7 bases). The V gene's germline CDR1 is LNHDA and CDR2 SQIVND (reference sequence). CDR3 length: 14 residues. V gave up 4 bases and J gave up 6 bases, with 12 bases separating them. CDR3 coding DNA: TGTGCCAGTAGTACAGGGGGGAGCTCCGGGGAGCTGTTTTTT. This translates into CASSTGGSSGELFF.

V is TRBV6-5 and J is TRBJ1-1; no firm D call. CDR3 length: 12 amino acids. Trimming pared 6 bases from V and 0 bases from J, leaving 5 bases between. Looked up from germline, CDR1 is MNHEY and CDR2 is SVGAGI. This CDR3 is CASSTLNTEAFF. The CDR3 nucleotides read TGTGCCAGCAGCACATTGAACACTGAAGCTTTCTTT.

J is TRBJ1-4 and V is TRBV4-2; tentatively, D is TRBD1 (5 bases). Looked up from germline, CDR1 is LGHNA and CDR2 is YNFKEQ. V was pared by 2 bases and J by 11 bases, with 9 bases between. This CDR3 is built from 12 residues. CDR3 DNA sequence: TGTGCCAGCAGCCAAAGTGGGGGTAAACTGTTTTTT. This sequence encodes CASSQSGGKLFF.

This clone was detected only once. The genes are TRBV11-2 and TRBJ1-6, with unresolved D. The CDR3 covers 15 residues. Germline CDR1 reads SGHAT; CDR2 reads FQNNGV. V lost 2 bases to trimming and J lost 10 bases, with 15 bases between them. The CDR3 sequence is CASSLTVSPESPLHF. For the CDR3, the DNA is TGTGCCAGCAGCTTAACCGTCAGCCCCGAGTCACCCCTCCACTTT.

The V and J genes are TRBV4-1 and TRBJ1-4; D possibly corresponds to TRBD1 (5 bases). The CDR3 has 18 amino acids. Trimming shortened V by 1 base and J by 8 bases, and 23 bases separated the two germline ends. Germline CDR1 and CDR2: MGHRA and YSYEKL. The CDR3 loop is CASSQVTIILRVGEKLFF. The CDR3 DNA is TGCGCCAGCAGCCAAGTTACTATAATTCTCAGGGTCGGCGAAAAACTGTTTTTT.

V and J are TRBV28 and TRBJ2-5, with no clear D. The CDR3 length is 12 residues. Germline CDR1 and CDR2: MDHEN and SYDVKM. V shed 2 bases and J shed 5 bases, with 6 bases lying between them. CDR3 bases: TGTGCCAGCAGTTTAGATGTCGAGACCCAGTACTTC. As protein: CASSLDVETQYF.

The chain carries TRBV6-5 and TRBJ1-6; tentatively, D is TRBD1 (5 bases). Trimming took off 3 bases at V and 6 bases at J, with 15 bases between the two ends. CDR1 is MNHEY and CDR2 is SVGAGI in the germline V gene. The CDR3 runs to 16 residues. CDR3 in DNA: TGTGCCAGCAGTTATGGGGCCTCAACTATTAATTCACCCCTCCACTTT. The encoded protein is CASSYGASTINSPLHF.

The chain has TRBV6-6 and TRBJ1-5; tentatively, D is TRBD1 (6 bases). CDR1 and CDR2 from the germline V gene are MNHNY and SVGAGI (reference sequence). The CDR3 loop spans 14 amino acids. V was trimmed by 8 bases and J by 2 bases, leaving 13 bases between them. The CDR3, as DNA: TGTGCCAGCCTAGAGGGGGTGGGCAATCAGCCCCAGCATTTT. It translates to CASLEGVGNQPQHF.

The rearrangement uses TRBV11-3 and TRBJ2-2; D gene unclear. This CDR3 has 13 amino acids. Germline V CDR1 and CDR2: SGHNT, YENEEA. V lost 0 bases to trimming and J lost 8 bases, with 7 bases between them. CDR3 sequence: CASSLDHAGELFF. The CDR3 coding sequence is TGTGCCAGCAGCTTAGACCACGCGGGGGAGCTGTTTTTT.

This clone has just a few counts. The chain couples TRBV3-1 (or the pseudogene TRBV3-2) to TRBJ2-5; D not resolved. From germline, CDR1 is LGHDT and CDR2 YNNKEL (reference sequence). The CDR3 is 12 residues long. V was cut by 10 bases and J by 2 bases, with 11 bases left in between. The CDR3 DNA reads TGTGCCACCCGAGACACACAAGAGACCCAGTACTTC. It yields the protein CATRDTQETQYF.

The chain combines TRBV11-2 with TRBJ2-5; 7 bases match TRBD1. CDR1 is SGHAT, CDR2 FQNNGV, per germline. With V trimmed by 2 bases and J by 1 base, 4 bases remained unmatched. This CDR3 contains 15 residues. The CDR3 region has the DNA TGTGCCAGCAGCTTACAAGGGACAGCCCAAGAGACCCAGTACTTC. This gives the protein CASSLQGTAQETQYF.

The chain has TRBV10-3 and TRBJ1-1; tentatively, D is TRBD1 (6 bases). The CDR3 covers 13 residues. Germline V gene lookup returns CDR1 ENHRY and CDR2 SYGVKD. The V and J ends lost 9 bases and 1 base respectively, with 12 bases between them. In nucleotides, the CDR3 is TGTGCCATACAGGGCATCGGGAACACTGAAGCTTTCTTT. Translating gives CAIQGIGNTEAFF.

The rearrangement uses TRBV5-1 and TRBJ1-2; D is unclear. Trimming took off 0 bases at V and 8 bases at J, with 14 bases between the two ends. The CDR3 length is 14 residues. Germline V gene data show CDR1 as SGHRS and CDR2 as YFSETQ. This CDR3 is CASSLGPDLSGYTF. For the CDR3, the DNA is TGCGCCAGCAGCTTGGGACCAGACCTCTCAGGCTACACCTTC.

The table lists this clone with a count of one. This sequence joins TRBV29-1 and TRBJ1-2; D is uncertain. The CDR3 extends over 13 amino acids. From germline, CDR1 is SQVTM and CDR2 ANQGSEA. V lost 7 bases to trimming and J lost 4 bases, with 16 bases between them. The CDR3 reads CSAKTAGGYGYTF. The DNA for the CDR3 is TGCAGCGCCAAGACCGCCGGAGGCTATGGCTACACCTTC.

The chain joins TRBV6-2 or TRBV6-3 to TRBJ1-5; D unresolved. Germline CDR1 reads MNHEY; CDR2 reads SVGEGT. V was trimmed by 5 bases and J by 4 bases, leaving 12 bases between them. This CDR3 is built from 14 residues. The CDR3 reads CASSGSLLNQPQHF. In nucleotides, the CDR3 is TGTGCCAGCAGTGGTAGTCTATTAAATCAGCCCCAGCATTTT.

V and J are TRBV28 and TRBJ1-2, with 9 bases identical to TRBD1. V was pared by 7 bases and J by 5 bases, with 11 bases of the junction left unmatched. CDR3 length: 15 residues. The germline gives CDR1 MDHEN, CDR2 SYDVKM. The CDR3, as DNA: TGTGCCAGCAAACAGGGACAGGGAGTTGGGTATGGCTACACCTTC. It is translated as CASKQGQGVGYGYTF.

The genes are TRBV5-1 and TRBJ2-3; D unclear. The germline gives CDR1 SGHRS, CDR2 YFSETQ. This CDR3 spans 14 amino acids. Trimming removed 4 bases at V and 0 bases at J, with 9 bases between. CDR3 nucleotide sequence: TGCGCCAGCAGCCCAGAGATCAGCACAGATACGCAGTATTTT. Amino acids: CASSPEISTDTQYF.

J is TRBJ2-7 and V is TRBV27; D not certain. From germline, CDR1 is MNHEY and CDR2 SMNVEV (reference sequence). V lost 2 bases and J 5 bases, leaving 13 bases between the germline ends. The CDR3 length is 14 residues. The CDR3: CASSLTGRRDEQYF. In nucleotides, the CDR3 is TGTGCCAGCAGTTTAACGGGTCGTAGGGACGAGCAGTACTTC.

The chain has TRBV5-5 and TRBJ1-6; D uncertain. The CDR3 is made up of 14 amino acids. V was shortened by 2 bases and J by 9 bases, with 12 bases between the two germline ends. CDR1 and CDR2 (germline): SGHKS, YYEKEE (reference sequence). The CDR3 sequence: CASSFLQIISPLHF. CDR3 bases: TGTGCCAGCAGCTTCCTGCAGATCATTTCACCCCTCCACTTT.

This chain connects TRBV28 to TRBJ2-7; 12 bases fit TRBD2. CDR3 length: 16 amino acids. The germline CDR1 and CDR2 sequences are MDHEN and SYDVKM. V was clipped by 5 bases and J by 0 bases; unmatched bases: 5. CDR3 amino acids: CASSLAGGFRSYEQYF. CDR3 DNA: TGTGCCAGCAGTCTAGCGGGAGGGTTTCGCTCCTACGAGCAGTACTTC.

The chain combines TRBV9 with TRBJ1-1; TRBD1 matches 7 bases. The ends lost 3 bases at V and 4 bases at J; junction bases unmatched: 3. CDR1 is SGDLS and CDR2 is YYNGEE in the germline V gene. The length of the CDR3 is 13 residues. Here the CDR3 reads CASSARQGTEAFF. The CDR3 DNA follows: TGTGCCAGCAGCGCCCGACAGGGCACTGAAGCTTTCTTT.

The chain joins TRBV29-1 to TRBJ2-1; D might be TRBD2 (6 bases). The CDR3 loop spans 12 amino acids. Between the trimmed V and J ends, which lost 8 bases and 7 bases, there was a span of 15 bases. CDR1 and CDR2 (germline): SQVTM, ANQGSEA. This CDR3 is CSIGTRENEQFF. As DNA, the CDR3 is TGCAGCATAGGGACTCGCGAGAATGAGCAGTTCTTC.

This chain links TRBV19 with TRBJ1-2; D uncertain. This CDR3 has 15 amino acids. V lost 0 bases and J 3 bases, leaving 11 bases between the germline ends. Germline V gene lookup returns CDR1 LNHDA and CDR2 SQIVND (reference sequence). The CDR3 reads CASSIDPGMDYGYTF. Written as DNA, the CDR3 is TGTGCCAGTAGTATAGATCCTGGGATGGACTATGGCTACACCTTC.

The chain carries TRBV28 and TRBJ1-2, with D possibly matching TRBD1 (6 bases). This CDR3 has 13 amino acids. The germline V and J ends were trimmed by 6 bases and 4 bases, with 12 bases remaining between them. Germline CDR1 and CDR2: MDHEN and SYDVKM. The CDR3 reads CASSTTGTYGYTF. CDR3 nucleotide sequence: TGTGCCAGCAGCACTACAGGGACCTATGGCTACACCTTC.

This clone was seen a single time. V is TRBV19 and J is TRBJ2-2; 10 nucleotides align to TRBD1. The CDR3 runs 15 residues. Unmatched junction bases numbered 5, after V lost 4 bases and J lost 6 bases. Germline V gives CDR1 LNHDA, CDR2 SQIVND (reference sequence). The CDR3 nucleotides are TGTGCCAGTAGTACCAGGACAGGGGGGGCCGGGGAGCTGTTTTTT. Residues: CASSTRTGGAGELFF.